Listed below are T cell receptor beta chains from one sample, sequenced in a study of spatial heterogeneity in lung cancer. TCRdb passed the 5' RACE reads through MiXCR, listing each CDR3 protein once. The sample consists of about 82,000 distinct CDR3 sequences, around an eighth of them appearing once. The source material was PBMCs, sampled at surgery. These receptor sequences come from a male donor with early-stage non-small cell lung cancer. CDR3s include the opening cysteine and the closing phenylalanine or tryptophan. A D gene is named only where the DNA matches it firmly. Clone size, where shown, is once, few, many, or a class for clones that have expanded.

J gene | D gene | clone size | V gene | CDR3 DNA | CDR3 protein
TRBJ2-1 | . | . | TRBV20-1 | TGCAGTGCTAGAAGCTCTGGGCGGGAGCAGTTCTTC | CSARSSGREQFF
TRBJ1-1 | . | few | TRBV2 | TGTGCCAGCAGTGACGGGCCTTTCCCAGAGGCTTTCTTT | CASSDGPFPEAFF
TRBJ2-1 | . | . | TRBV23-1 | TGCGCCAGCAGTCAAAGGCCGCCGGGAGTCCCCTACAATGAGCAGTTCTTC | CASSQRPPGVPYNEQFF
TRBJ2-3 | TRBD2 | . | TRBV29-1 | TGCAGCGTTGACCCGGGGGGGGCCTCTAATACGCAGTATTTT | CSVDPGGASNTQYF
TRBJ2-3 | . | . | TRBV5-1 | TGCGCCAGCAGCCCCTGGGAGTGGGGAGATACGCAGTATTTT | CASSPWEWGDTQYF
TRBJ2-7 | . | . | TRBV4-1 | TGCGCCAGCAGCCAAGGTCTGCACTCGTCTTCCTACGAGCAGTACTTC | CASSQGLHSSSYEQYF
TRBJ2-2 | . | . | TRBV5-1 | TGCGCCAGCAGCTCGCAGAACACCGGGGAGCTGTTTTTT | CASSSQNTGELFF
TRBJ1-5 | . | many | TRBV24-1 | TGTGCCACCAGTGGAGATCAGGGCCCGGGCAATCAGCCCCAGCATTTT | CATSGDQGPGNQPQHF
TRBJ2-7 | TRBD2 | . | TRBV9 | TGTGCCAGCAGCGCTTCACCGGGACTAGGGGGAGGGGAGCAGTACTTC | CASSASPGLGGGEQYF
TRBJ2-7 | TRBD1 | few | TRBV7-2 | TGTGCCAGCAGCTATAGACAGGGCTCCTACGAGCAGTACTTC | CASSYRQGSYEQYF
TRBJ2-7 | . | . | TRBV14 | TGTGCCAGCAGCCTCGACCCAGGGTCCTACGAGCAGTACTTC | CASSLDPGSYEQYF
TRBJ1-6 | TRBD1 | . | TRBV19 | TGTGCCAGTAGTGCGTCGGGACAGGGGGATTCACCCCTCCACTTT | CASSASGQGDSPLHF
TRBJ1-1 | TRBD1 | many | TRBV29-1 | TGCAGCGTTAAAGTGACAGGGATGAACACTGAAGCTTTCTTT | CSVKVTGMNTEAFF
TRBJ2-1 | . | few | TRBV6-2/TRBV6-3 | TGTGCCAGCAGTTACTCGATCCGCAGGGCCAGCTCCTACAATGAGCAGTTCTTC | CASSYSIRRASSYNEQFF
TRBJ1-2 | . | . | TRBV5-1 | TGCGCCAGCAGCCGGGGGGCGGACTATGGCTACACCTTC | CASSRGADYGYTF
TRBJ2-5 | . | few | TRBV5-1 | TGCGCCAGCCGGCGTGGGGGAATGGAGACCCAGTACTTC | CASRRGGMETQYF
TRBJ2-3 | TRBD2 | few | TRBV20-1 | TGCAGTGCTAGAGTGGAGGGAGGGCGGAAAGATACGCAGTATTTT | CSARVEGGRKDTQYF
TRBJ2-1 | TRBD2 | few | TRBV3-1 | TGTGCCAGCAGCCGTACTGCGGGGGGCAACTACAATGAGCAGTTCTTC | CASSRTAGGNYNEQFF
TRBJ2-7 | TRBD2 | few | TRBV20-1 | TGCAGTGCTGTTAACCGGGGGAGGGAGTCCTACGAGCAGTACTTC | CSAVNRGRESYEQYF
TRBJ1-1 | . | . | TRBV5-1 | TGCGCCAGCAGCCAGGACATTGGAATACTGAACACTGAAGCTTTCTTT | CASSQDIGILNTEAFF
TRBJ1-1 | . | few | TRBV6-5 | TGTGCCAGCAGTTCTTCCCTGGACACTGAAGCTTTCTTT | CASSSSLDTEAFF
TRBJ1-1 | . | . | TRBV28 | TGTGCCAGCAGTTTAGAGGGAATGATAAACACTGAAGCTTTCTTT | CASSLEGMINTEAFF
TRBJ2-3 | . | many | TRBV2 | TGTGCCAGCAGTGATGATCCGAGAGACTCCCAAAGCACAGATACGCAGTATTTT | CASSDDPRDSQSTDTQYF
TRBJ2-1 | . | few | TRBV29-1 | TGCAGCGTTGCAGGCTCACTTTCGACCTACAATGAGCAGTTCTTC | CSVAGSLSTYNEQFF
TRBJ2-1 | . | many | TRBV3-1 | TGTGCCAGCAGCCAAGGAGGGAGTCATGAGCAGTTCTTC | CASSQGGSHEQFF
TRBJ2-2 | TRBD2 | . | TRBV11-2 | TGTGCCAGCAGCTTACTAGCGGGAGTGAACACCGGGGAGCTGTTTTTT | CASSLLAGVNTGELFF
TRBJ1-2 | . | . | TRBV29-1 | TGCAGCGTTGATCTTATATATGGCTACACCTTC | CSVDLIYGYTF
TRBJ2-5 | . | few | TRBV9 | TGTGCCAGCAGCGTCCGACCGGGACAAGGAAAAGAGACCCAGTACTTC | CASSVRPGQGKETQYF
TRBJ2-2 | TRBD1 | . | TRBV6-2/TRBV6-3 | TGTGCCAGCGAGGTCGGTAGGGGGCGAACCGGGGAGCTGTTTTTT | CASEVGRGRTGELFF
TRBJ1-2 | . | . | TRBV29-1 | TGCAGCGTTGAAGGACAGATTGCGAGCTACACCTTC | CSVEGQIASYTF
TRBJ2-7 | TRBD2 | . | TRBV7-2 | TGTGCCAGCAGCGTGGGACTACTTCCCCACGAGCAGTACTTC | CASSVGLLPHEQYF
TRBJ1-2 | . | few | TRBV12-3/TRBV12-4 | TGTGCCAGCAGCCCAGGCAGGGACTATGGCTACACCTTC | CASSPGRDYGYTF
TRBJ2-2 | . | . | TRBV7-3 | TGTGCCAGCAGCTTACACGGAAACACCGGGGAGCTGTTTTTT | CASSLHGNTGELFF
TRBJ2-2 | TRBD1 | many | TRBV29-1 | TGCAGCGGCCGACAGGGAGTGGACACCGGGGAGCTGTTTTTT | CSGRQGVDTGELFF
TRBJ1-5 | . | many | TRBV12-3/TRBV12-4 | TGTGCCAGCAGTCCTGGACAAGTCAATCAGCCCCAGCATTTT | CASSPGQVNQPQHF
TRBJ2-7 | . | few | TRBV7-2 | TGTGCCAGCAGCCCCGGAATCAACGAGCAGTACTTC | CASSPGINEQYF
TRBJ2-1 | . | . | TRBV9 | TGTGCCAGCAGCAAGGGGGGTTCCTACAATGAGCAGTTCTTC | CASSKGGSYNEQFF
TRBJ1-1 | . | few | TRBV29-1 | TGCAGCGTTGGGTGGGGGCGGAACACTGAAGCTTTCTTT | CSVGWGRNTEAFF
TRBJ2-1 | TRBD1 | . | TRBV18 | TGTGCCAGCTCACCACCTTATACGGACAGGGGACGCGACAATGAGCAGTTCTTC | CASSPPYTDRGRDNEQFF
TRBJ2-7 | TRBD1 | few | TRBV29-1 | TGCAGCGTTGATGTAAACAGGGGGAAAGGGGAGCAGTACTTC | CSVDVNRGKGEQYF
TRBJ1-1 | . | few | TRBV7-9 | TGTGCCAGCAGCTCGATGGCGAGGGAGTTGTCCCGGGGCACTGAAGCTTTCTTT | CASSSMARELSRGTEAFF
TRBJ2-3 | . | . | TRBV20-1 | TGCAGTGCTAGAGGGGTCGGCACAGATACGCAGTATTTT | CSARGVGTDTQYF
TRBJ1-2 | . | few | TRBV28 | TGTGCCAGCAGTTTAATTCAGACAGAACCCTATGGCTACACCTTC | CASSLIQTEPYGYTF
TRBJ1-6 | . | few | TRBV3-1 | TGTGCCAGCAGCCCCGGGACAAGGAATTCACCCCTCCACTTT | CASSPGTRNSPLHF
TRBJ2-7 | . | few | TRBV28 | TGTGCCAGCAGCTCCTCGGACGAGCAGTACTTC | CASSSSDEQYF
TRBJ1-1 | . | . | TRBV7-9 | TGTGCCAGCAGCTTAGGGACGTCATCCACTGAAGCTTTCTTT | CASSLGTSSTEAFF